This TCR beta chain was sequenced for a study of cytomegalovirus exposure and HLA in healthy donors. The germline V gene has CDR1 ENHRY and CDR2 SYGVKD. CDR3 length: 11 residues. V was trimmed by 7 bases and J by 4 bases, leaving 7 bases between them. As regards this clone: As yet, its antigen is unknown.

Study-level results: Researchers counted 164 TCR beta chains as cytomegalovirus-associated. A few chains linked to CMV were shown in vitro to be specific for CMV antigens.

Data came from immunoSEQ multiplex PCR; TCRdb stores just in-frame clones and leaves some out. The table includes 50,000 to 65,000 clones, around 90% detected once. Sequenced: PBMCs. This clonotype was sampled from a young woman in good health and CMV-seropositive. The chain uses TRBV10-3 and TRBJ1-2; D call uncertain. CDR3 DNA: TGTGCCATCATGAGGAGCTATGGCTACACCTTC. Protein: CAIMRSYGYTF.